The 3 T cell receptor beta chains listed next were all sequenced from one sample in a study of identical twins. TCRdb analysed the 5' RACE reads with MiXCR anew, one entry per CDR3 protein. The table records about 730,000 distinct CDR3 sequences, 21% of them present only once. This same sample was also part of a study on T cells expressing NK-cell markers.

Source material: PBMCs. The source is a woman aged 18-35 years in good health.

This clonotype showed up many times. V is TRBV5-1 and J is TRBJ2-7; 13 bases map to TRBD2. V was clipped by 3 bases and J by 2 bases; unmatched bases: 5. The CDR3 consists of 16 residues. Germline CDR1 and CDR2: SGHRS and YFSETQ. DNA for the CDR3: TGCGCCAGCAGCTCTCATGGACTAGCGGGAGCCTACGAGCAGTACTTC. Amino acid sequence: CASSSHGLAGAYEQYF.

This clonotype appeared a few times. V and J are TRBV5-5 and TRBJ2-1; 9 nucleotides agree with TRBD2. This CDR3 comprises 15 residues. V shed 5 bases, J shed 9 bases, and the junction held 12 bases outside the gene matches. Germline V gene sequence: CDR1 SGHKS, CDR2 YYEKEE (reference sequence). The CDR3 loop is CASSSLAGMGSEQFF. DNA of the CDR3: TGTGCCAGCAGTTCTCTAGCGGGAATGGGTAGTGAGCAGTTCTTC.

V is TRBV20-1 and J is TRBJ1-2; no definite D call. CDR3 size: 12 residues. Trimming took off 5 bases at V and 4 bases at J, with 11 bases between the two ends. CDR1 is DFQATT, CDR2 SNEGSKA, per germline (reference sequence). CDR3 protein: CSAFPNPYGYTF. The CDR3, as DNA: TGCAGTGCTTTCCCTAACCCCTATGGCTACACCTTC.